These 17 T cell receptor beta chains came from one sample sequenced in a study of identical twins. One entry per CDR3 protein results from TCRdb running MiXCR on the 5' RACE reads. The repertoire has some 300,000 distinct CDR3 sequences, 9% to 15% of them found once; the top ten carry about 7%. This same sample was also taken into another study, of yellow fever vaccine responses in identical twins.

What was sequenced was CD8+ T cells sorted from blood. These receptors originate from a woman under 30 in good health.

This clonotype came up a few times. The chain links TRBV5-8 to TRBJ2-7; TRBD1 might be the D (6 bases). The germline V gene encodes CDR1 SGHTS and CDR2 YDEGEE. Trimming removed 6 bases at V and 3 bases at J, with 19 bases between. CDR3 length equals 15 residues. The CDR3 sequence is CASTAFGDTNYEQYV. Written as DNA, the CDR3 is TGTGCCAGCACCGCTTTCGGGGACACCAACTACGAGCAGTACGTC.

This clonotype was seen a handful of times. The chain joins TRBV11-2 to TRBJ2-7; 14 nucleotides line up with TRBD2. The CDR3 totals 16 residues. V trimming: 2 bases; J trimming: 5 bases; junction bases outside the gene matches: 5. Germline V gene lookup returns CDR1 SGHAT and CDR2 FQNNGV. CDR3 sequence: CASSLRTSGGFDEQYV. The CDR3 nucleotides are TGTGCCAGCAGCTTAAGGACTAGCGGGGGGTTCGACGAGCAGTACGTC.

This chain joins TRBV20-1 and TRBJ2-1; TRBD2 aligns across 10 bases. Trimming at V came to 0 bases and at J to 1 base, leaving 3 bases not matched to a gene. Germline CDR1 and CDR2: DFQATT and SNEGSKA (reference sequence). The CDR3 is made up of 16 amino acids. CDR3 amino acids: CSARDISGGSYNEQFF. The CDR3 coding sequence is TGCAGTGCTAGAGATATTAGCGGGGGGTCCTACAATGAGCAGTTCTTC.

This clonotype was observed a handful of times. CDR3 DNA: TGCAGTGCTACGGAGGTCGTGGCCAAAAACATTCAGTACTTC. Translation gives CSATEVVAKNIQYF. The rearrangement uses TRBV20-1 and TRBJ2-4, with D possibly being TRBD2 (5 bases). Germline V CDR1 and CDR2: DFQATT, SNEGSKA (reference sequence). The CDR3 has 14 residues. V shed 4 bases and J shed 1 base, with 11 bases lying between them.

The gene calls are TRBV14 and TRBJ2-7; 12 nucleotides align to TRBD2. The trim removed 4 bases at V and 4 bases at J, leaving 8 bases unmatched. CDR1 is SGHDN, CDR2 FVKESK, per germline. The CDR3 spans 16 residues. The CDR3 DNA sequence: TGTGCCAGCAGCCGGCTAGCGGGAGGGATAGGGTACGAGCAGTACTTC. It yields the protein CASSRLAGGIGYEQYF. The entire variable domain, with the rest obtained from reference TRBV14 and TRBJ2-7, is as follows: EAGVTQFPSHSVIEKGQTVTLRCDPISGHDNLYWYRRVMGKEIKFLLHFVKESKQDESGMPNNRFLAERTGGTYSTLKVQPAELEDSGVYFCASSRLAGGIGYEQYFGPGTRLTVT.

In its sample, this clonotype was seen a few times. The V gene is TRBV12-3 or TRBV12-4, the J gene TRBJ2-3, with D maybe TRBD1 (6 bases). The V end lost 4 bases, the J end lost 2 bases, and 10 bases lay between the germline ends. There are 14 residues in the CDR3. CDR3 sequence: CASSWDTDTDTQYF. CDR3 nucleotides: TGTGCCAGCAGTTGGGACACCGACACAGATACGCAGTATTTT.

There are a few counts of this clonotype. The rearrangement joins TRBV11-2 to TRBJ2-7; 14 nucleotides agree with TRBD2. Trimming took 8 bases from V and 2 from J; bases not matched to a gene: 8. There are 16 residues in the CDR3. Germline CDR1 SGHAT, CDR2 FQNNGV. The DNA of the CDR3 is TGTGCCAGCGAGGGACTAGCGGGAGAGAGGGCCTACGAGCAGTACTTC. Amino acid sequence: CASEGLAGERAYEQYF. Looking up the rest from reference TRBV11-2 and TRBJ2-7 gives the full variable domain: EAGVAQSPRYKIIEKRQSVAFWCNPISGHATLYWYQQILGQGPKLLIQFQNNGVVDDSQLPKDRFSAERLKGVDSTLKIQPAKLEDSAVYLCASEGLAGERAYEQYFGPGTRLTVT.

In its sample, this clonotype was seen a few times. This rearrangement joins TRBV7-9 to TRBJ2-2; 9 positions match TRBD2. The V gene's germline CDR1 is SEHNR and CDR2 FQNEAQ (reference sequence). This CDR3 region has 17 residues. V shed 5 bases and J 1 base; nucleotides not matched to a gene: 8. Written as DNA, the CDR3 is TGTGCCAGCAGCGAAGTTCAGACTAGCGGGAACACCGGGGAGCTGTTTTTT. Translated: CASSEVQTSGNTGELFF.

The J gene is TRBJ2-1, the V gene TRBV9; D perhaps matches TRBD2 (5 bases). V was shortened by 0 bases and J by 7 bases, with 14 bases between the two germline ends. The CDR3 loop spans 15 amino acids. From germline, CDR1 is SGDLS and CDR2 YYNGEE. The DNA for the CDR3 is TGTGCCAGCAGCGTAGCTCTCGACCCGGGGAATGAGCAGTTCTTC. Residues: CASSVALDPGNEQFF.

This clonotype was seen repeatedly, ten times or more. For the CDR3, the DNA is TGTGCCAGCAGCCAAGGAGGGAAGGAAAAACTGTTTTTT. It specifies CASSQGGKEKLFF. The chain recombines TRBV4-2 with TRBJ1-4, with D unclear. The V end lost 1 base, the J end lost 8 bases, and 8 bases lay between the germline ends. The CDR3 runs to 13 residues. Germline CDR1 is LGHNA and CDR2 is YNFKEQ.

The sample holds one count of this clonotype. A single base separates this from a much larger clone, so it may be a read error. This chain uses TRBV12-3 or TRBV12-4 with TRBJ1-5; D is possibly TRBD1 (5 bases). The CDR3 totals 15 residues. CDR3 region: CASSLEGYSNQPHHF. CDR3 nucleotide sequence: TGTGCCAGCAGTTTAGAGGGGTATAGCAATCAGCCCCACCATTTT.

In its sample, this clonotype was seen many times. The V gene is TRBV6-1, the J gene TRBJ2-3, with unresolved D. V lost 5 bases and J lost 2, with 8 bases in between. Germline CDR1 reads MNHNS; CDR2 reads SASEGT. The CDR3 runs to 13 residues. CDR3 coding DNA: TGTGCCAGCAGTATTGGATCCACAGATACGCAGTATTTT. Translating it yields CASSIGSTDTQYF.

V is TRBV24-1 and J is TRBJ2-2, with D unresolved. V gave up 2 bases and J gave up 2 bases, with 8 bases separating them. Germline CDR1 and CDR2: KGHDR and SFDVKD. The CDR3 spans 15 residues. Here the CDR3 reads CATSDSPANTGELFF. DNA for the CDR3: TGTGCCACCAGTGATTCACCGGCAAACACCGGGGAGCTGTTTTTT.

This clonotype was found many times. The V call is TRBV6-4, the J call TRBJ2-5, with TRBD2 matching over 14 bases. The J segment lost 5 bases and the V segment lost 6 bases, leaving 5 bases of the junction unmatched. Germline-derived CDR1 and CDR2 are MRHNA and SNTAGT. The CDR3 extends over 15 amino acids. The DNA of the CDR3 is TGTGCCAGCAGCCAAGGGACTAGCGGGAGCGAGACCCAGTACTTC. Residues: CASSQGTSGSETQYF.

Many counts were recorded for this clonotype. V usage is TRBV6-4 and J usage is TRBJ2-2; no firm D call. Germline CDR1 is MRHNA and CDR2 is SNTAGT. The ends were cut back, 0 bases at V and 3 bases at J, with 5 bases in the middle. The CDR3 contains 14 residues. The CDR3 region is CASSDSMDTGELFF. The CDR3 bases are TGTGCCAGCAGTGACTCGATGGACACCGGGGAGCTGTTTTTT.

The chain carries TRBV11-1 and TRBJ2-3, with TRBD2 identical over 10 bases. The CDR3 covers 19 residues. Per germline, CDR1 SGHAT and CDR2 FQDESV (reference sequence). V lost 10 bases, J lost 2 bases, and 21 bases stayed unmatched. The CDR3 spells CATGRASGGSDALTDTQYF. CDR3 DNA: TGTGCCACTGGACGGGCTAGCGGGGGTTCGGACGCCCTCACAGATACGCAGTATTTT.

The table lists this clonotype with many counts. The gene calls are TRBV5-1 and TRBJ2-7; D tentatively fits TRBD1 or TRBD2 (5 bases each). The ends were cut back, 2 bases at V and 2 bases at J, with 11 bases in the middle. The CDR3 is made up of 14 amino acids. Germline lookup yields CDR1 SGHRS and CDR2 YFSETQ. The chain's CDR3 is CASSLRGATYEQYF. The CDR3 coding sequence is TGCGCCAGCAGCTTACGGGGCGCAACCTACGAGCAGTACTTC.